The text below deals with one T cell receptor (beta chain). Its antigen is unknown. Time point specified: after dendritic cell vaccination, including at tumor progression/relapse. Germline values: CDR1 GTSNPN, CDR2 SVGIG (reference sequence). CDR3 length: 11 amino acids. The trim removed 7 bases at V and 16 bases at J, leaving 8 bases unmatched. The data were produced by immunoSEQ multiplex PCR, yet TCRdb's version contains in-frame clones alone and is incomplete. The sample contains 60,000 or so clones, about nine tenths of which appear only once. This sample is drawn from a study of glioma-infiltrating T cells after dendritic cell vaccination. Overall study context: Patients received autologous tumor lysate-pulsed dendritic cell vaccination between about 2003 and 2012. Findings and limits, study-wide: The cohort had few patients with full blood and tumor sets. Higher pretreatment TIL content predicted longer progression-free time and survival.

This TCR derives from a human donor with glioblastoma. Sequencing used blood, obtained after dendritic cell vaccination. The chain is built from TRBV30 and TRBJ1-6; 9 bases agree with TRBD1. Here the CDR3 reads CASGQGHSLHF. The DNA of the CDR3 is TGTGCCTCCGGACAGGGGCACTCTCTCCACTTT.